One sample yielded the 27 T cell receptor beta chains listed below, sequenced in a study of shared clonotypes between healthy human individuals. Generated by immunoSEQ multiplex PCR, the TCRdb table keeps only in-frame clones and is missing some. The data show nearly 750,000 clones, about two thirds seen once. Sample: memory CD4+ T cells sorted from blood. Subset denoted: CD45RA-negative fraction. These receptors were obtained from a woman aged 30 to 39 in good health.

The J gene is TRBJ2-1, the V gene TRBV29-1; the match to TRBD2 covers 8 bases. The CDR3 length is 17 residues. Trimming cost V 0 bases and J 4 bases; bases outside gene matches: 11. The germline gives CDR1 SQVTM, CDR2 ANQGSEA. CDR3 sequence: CSVEDLLKRGTYNEQFF. CDR3 DNA: TGCAGCGTTGAAGATCTCTTAAAGCGGGGGACTTACAATGAGCAGTTCTTC.

A word on this clone: It may be a read error: a sequence one base away is much more abundant. At the DNA level, this CDR3 is encoded by other sequences in the same sample as well. This rearrangement joins TRBV5-1 to TRBJ2-1; no firm D call. The CDR3 covers 14 residues. Germline CDR1 and CDR2: SGHRS and YFSETQ. V lost 0 bases to trimming and J lost 0 bases, with 4 bases between them. The chain's CDR3 is CASSLGGSYNEQFF. The CDR3 DNA sequence: TGCGCCAGCAGCTTGGGGGGCTCCTACAATGAGCAGTTCTTC.

The chain couples TRBV4-1 to TRBJ2-1; TRBD2 matches 11 bases. This CDR3 is built from 18 residues. Germline-derived CDR1 and CDR2 are MGHRA and YSYEKL. Trimming cost V 2 bases and J 4 bases; bases outside gene matches: 10. CDR3 sequence (DNA): TGCGCCAGCAGCCAACCGAGAGATACTAGCGGGAGATACAATGAGCAGTTCTTC. As protein: CASSQPRDTSGRYNEQFF.

CDR3 DNA: TGTGCCAGCCGACGGTCGGGGGCATCGGATACGCAGTATTTT. This gives the protein CASRRSGASDTQYF. The rearrangement joins TRBV7-2 to TRBJ2-3, with D tentatively TRBD1 or TRBD2 (6 bases each). Germline V gene sequence: CDR1 SGHTA, CDR2 FQGNSA. The ends were cut back, 8 bases at V and 6 bases at J, with 18 bases in the middle. The CDR3 covers 14 residues.

V gene TRBV30 combines with J gene TRBJ1-4, with 9 bases that match TRBD1. Germline CDR1 GTSNPN, CDR2 SVGIG (reference sequence). Trimming took 0 bases from V and 7 from J; bases not matched to a gene: 6. The CDR3 has 15 amino acids. The chain's CDR3 is CAWSVQRTGAEKLFF. The CDR3 DNA sequence: TGTGCCTGGAGTGTACAGAGGACAGGGGCTGAAAAACTGTTTTTT.

The CDR3 is CASSFSRSYEQYF. The CDR3 bases are TGTGCCAGCAGTTTCAGTCGCTCCTACGAGCAGTACTTC. The rearrangement joins TRBV11-2 to TRBJ2-7; D is ambiguous. This CDR3 region has 13 residues. The germline gives CDR1 SGHAT, CDR2 FQNNGV. V was clipped by 6 bases and J by 0 bases, with 9 bases between them.

This clone was recorded only once. The V and J genes are TRBV5-8 and TRBJ2-7, with D perhaps matching TRBD1 (6 bases). The CDR3 has 12 amino acids. V lost 5 bases to trimming and J lost 3 bases, with 9 bases between them. CDR1 is SGHTS, CDR2 YDEGEE, per germline. The DNA for the CDR3 is TGTGCCAGCAGGGGGGACATCTACGAGCAGTACTTC. This codes for CASRGDIYEQYF.

This chain uses TRBV11-2 with TRBJ1-2, with D possibly being TRBD1 (5 bases). Germline CDR1 and CDR2: SGHAT and FQNNGV. The CDR3 has 18 amino acids. With 0 bases removed from V and 8 bases from J, the gap between germline ends came to 25 bases. The CDR3 region has the DNA TGTGCCAGCAGCTTAGATTCCGGAGTCACTGGGGGAAGGAGGGGCTACACCTTC. Protein product: CASSLDSGVTGGRRGYTF.

This chain links TRBV5-1 with TRBJ1-1; 7 bases are a match to TRBD1. The CDR3 contains 12 residues. Trimming at V came to 4 bases and at J to 6 bases, leaving 3 bases not matched to a gene. The germline V gene has CDR1 SGHRS and CDR2 YFSETQ. The CDR3 DNA is TGCGCCAGCAGCATGACAGGGCCTGAAGCTTTCTTT. Its translation is CASSMTGPEAFF. Complete variable domain (other parts from reference TRBV5-1 and TRBJ1-1): KAGVTQTPRYLIKTRGQQVTLSCSPISGHRSVSWYQQTPGQGLQFLFEYFSETQRNKGNFPGRFSGRQFSNSRSEMNVSTLELGDSALYLCASSMTGPEAFFGQGTRLTVV.

The chain couples TRBV9 to TRBJ2-3; 11 bases agree with TRBD2. The CDR3 spans 16 residues. Germline assignment: CDR1 SGDLS and CDR2 YYNGEE. J was trimmed by 6 bases and V by 4 bases; bases with no gene match: 10. The CDR3 reads CASSLGLAGPGDTQYF. Written as DNA, the CDR3 is TGTGCCAGCAGCCTCGGACTAGCGGGCCCGGGGGATACGCAGTATTTT.

This sequence joins TRBV7-9 and TRBJ2-5, with D tentatively TRBD2 (6 bases). V was shortened by 5 bases and J by 5 bases, with 18 bases between the two germline ends. The germline V gene has CDR1 SEHNR and CDR2 FQNEAQ (reference sequence). The CDR3 has 15 residues. The CDR3: CASSQEGFKGETQYF. The DNA of the CDR3 is TGTGCCAGCAGCCAGGAGGGGTTCAAAGGGGAGACCCAGTACTTC.

A single count supports this clone. The chain employs TRBV6-5 and TRBJ1-2; possibly TRBD1 for D (6 bases). CDR1 is MNHEY and CDR2 is SVGAGI in the germline V gene. Trimming pared 3 bases from V and 3 bases from J, leaving 11 bases between. The CDR3 runs 14 residues. This chain's CDR3 is CASSYNRVDYGYTF. The CDR3 DNA follows: TGTGCCAGCAGTTATAACAGGGTTGACTATGGCTACACCTTC.

The genes are TRBV20-1 and TRBJ2-1; either TRBD1 or TRBD2 may supply D (5 bases each). V lost 3 bases to trimming and J lost 11 bases, with 11 bases between them. This CDR3 is 11 amino acids long. Germline V gene sequence: CDR1 DFQATT, CDR2 SNEGSKA (reference sequence). CDR3 amino acids: CSASQSGQQFF. DNA for the CDR3: TGCAGTGCTAGTCAGTCGGGGCAGCAGTTCTTC.

Comments on this clone: Within the sample, other DNA sequences also encode this same CDR3. V and J are TRBV27 and TRBJ1-1; D remains ambiguous. Germline V gene lookup returns CDR1 MNHEY and CDR2 SMNVEV (reference sequence). The CDR3 contains 13 residues. The V gene lost 4 bases and the J gene lost 0 bases, with 6 bases spanning the gap. The DNA for the CDR3 is TGTGCCAGCAGTTGGACGGTGAACACTGAAGCTTTCTTT. This gives the protein CASSWTVNTEAFF.

CDR3 coding DNA: TGTGCCAGCAGGCCAACTAGATTCCACGAGCAGTACTTC. Encoded protein: CASRPTRFHEQYF. V gene TRBV27 combines with J gene TRBJ2-7, with a weak D call TRBD2 (5 bases). Trimming took off 6 bases at V and 5 bases at J, with 14 bases between the two ends. Germline V gene sequence: CDR1 MNHEY, CDR2 SMNVEV (reference sequence). The CDR3 runs 13 residues.

The V call is TRBV11-2, the J call TRBJ2-5; D not resolved. There are 15 residues in the CDR3. Germline V gene sequence: CDR1 SGHAT, CDR2 FQNNGV. V was trimmed by 5 bases and J by 0 bases, leaving 13 bases between them. The CDR3 DNA reads as TGTGCCAGCAGCCCCAACCCCATACACCAAGAGACCCAGTACTTC. The encoded protein is CASSPNPIHQETQYF.

The V and J genes are TRBV18 and TRBJ1-2, with TRBD1 identical over 12 bases. Germline loops: CDR1 KGHSH, CDR2 LQKENI. The CDR3 loop spans 18 amino acids. V shed 5 bases, J shed 1 base, and the junction held 11 bases outside the gene matches. CDR3 amino acids: CASSGEGTGGAGNYGYTF. The CDR3 nucleotides are TGTGCCAGCTCAGGCGAGGGGACAGGGGGCGCCGGTAACTATGGCTACACCTTC.

The rearrangement uses TRBV7-2 and TRBJ2-1, with TRBD2 matching 9 bases. Trimming took 3 bases from V and 7 from J; bases not matched to a gene: 7. This CDR3 region has 15 residues. Germline V gene data show CDR1 as SGHTA and CDR2 as FQGNSA. As DNA, the CDR3 is TGTGCCAGCAGCTTTGGACTAGCGAAAGAAAATGAGCAGTTCTTC. Translating gives CASSFGLAKENEQFF.

The chain uses TRBV6-5 and TRBJ2-5; D assignment may be TRBD1 or TRBD2 (5 bases each). With 0 bases removed from V and 9 bases from J, the gap between germline ends came to 20 bases. There are 16 residues in the CDR3. From germline, CDR1 is MNHEY and CDR2 SVGAGI. The CDR3 is CASSYSTGPRGQAQYF. CDR3 bases: TGTGCCAGCAGTTACTCGACGGGGCCTAGGGGCCAGGCCCAGTACTTC.

The CDR3 spells CASMARTSGRDTQYF. CDR3 coding DNA: TGTGCCAGCATGGCAAGGACTAGCGGGAGGGATACGCAGTATTTT. The rearrangement joins TRBV6-6 to TRBJ2-3; 14 nucleotides line up with TRBD2. Germline V gene lookup returns CDR1 MNHNY and CDR2 SVGAGI (reference sequence). V trimming: 7 bases; J trimming: 6 bases; junction bases outside the gene matches: 6. The CDR3 covers 15 residues.

This clone turned up a few times. J is TRBJ2-7 and V is TRBV2; 9 bases align to TRBD1. The CDR3 totals 13 residues. Trimming at V came to 6 bases and at J to 4 bases, leaving 4 bases not matched to a gene. Germline CDR1 and CDR2: SNHLY and FYNNEI. CDR3 in amino acids: CASRGTGIYEQYF. The CDR3 DNA reads TGTGCCAGCAGGGGGACAGGGATTTACGAGCAGTACTTC. The whole variable domain, remainder taken from reference TRBV2 and TRBJ2-7, is EPEVTQTPSHQVTQMGQEVILRCVPISNHLYFYWYRQILGQKVEFLVSFYNNEISEKSEIFDDQFSVERPDGSNFTLKIRSTKLEDSAMYFCASRGTGIYEQYFGPGTRLTVT.

This clone occurred once. This rearrangement joins TRBV4-2 to TRBJ2-7, with TRBD2 matching 9 bases. The ends lost 1 base at V and 2 bases at J; junction bases unmatched: 3. The CDR3 is made up of 15 amino acids. From germline, CDR1 is LGHNA and CDR2 YNFKEQ. CDR3 in DNA: TGTGCCAGCAGCCAAGGGCGGGAGGGCCCCTACGAGCAGTACTTC. It yields the protein CASSQGREGPYEQYF.

V gene TRBV7-6 combines with J gene TRBJ1-6; unclear D gene. V lost 1 base and J 0 bases, leaving 10 bases between the germline ends. Germline CDR1 SGHVS, CDR2 FNYEAQ. CDR3 length: 17 residues. This CDR3 reads CASSLGGQSSYNSPLHF. Here the CDR3 DNA reads TGTGCCAGCAGCTTAGGTGGTCAGAGCTCCTATAATTCACCCCTCCACTTT.

The V and J genes are TRBV5-1 and TRBJ2-5, with TRBD2 matching over 8 bases. CDR1 is SGHRS and CDR2 is YFSETQ in the germline V gene. J lost 4 bases, V lost 2 bases, and 4 bases had no gene match. CDR3 length: 14 residues. The CDR3 is CASSFQAGAETQYF. The CDR3 nucleotides are TGCGCCAGCAGCTTTCAAGCGGGAGCAGAGACCCAGTACTTC.

Only one count was recorded for this clone. V usage is TRBV29-1 and J usage is TRBJ2-7; 10 nucleotides agree with TRBD1. With V trimmed by 1 base and J by 2 bases, 5 bases remained unmatched. Germline V gene lookup returns CDR1 SQVTM and CDR2 ANQGSEA. The CDR3 totals 15 residues. The CDR3 region is CSVEAAGQGPYEQYF. The CDR3 DNA follows: TGCAGCGTTGAAGCCGCGGGACAGGGGCCCTACGAGCAGTACTTC.

This clone was recorded many times. Other DNA sequences of this sample code for an identical CDR3. The genes are TRBV20-1 and TRBJ2-5; no definite D call. The CDR3 is made up of 10 amino acids. Germline CDR1 is DFQATT and CDR2 is SNEGSKA (reference sequence). V was cut by 0 bases and J by 5 bases, with 1 base left in between. The DNA of the CDR3 is TGCAGTGCTAGAGAGGAGACCCAGTACTTC. It encodes CSAREETQYF.

The chain is built from TRBV6-5 and TRBJ2-5, with 8 bases matching TRBD1. The end of the DNA aligns better with TRBJ2-7, so the J call may be wrong. Germline loops: CDR1 MNHEY, CDR2 SVGAGI. The CDR3 runs to 15 residues. CDR3 region: CASSRGTGLSYEQYF. The DNA for the CDR3 is TGTGCCAGCAGCCGAGGGACAGGACTCTCCTACGAGCAGTACTTC.